This TCR beta chain originates from a study of regulatory T cells in long-lasting Graves disease. Findings and caveats of the study: Graves' patients with persistent disease showed TCR diversity lower than patients newly diagnosed.

A remark on this clonotype: Its specificity is unknown.

Time point here: newly diagnosed GD, antithyroid drugs for less than 3 months. PBMC-derived RNA was used for the TCR library. To make TCR beta libraries, researchers used iRepertoire HTBI primers and Arm-PCR of CDR3 regions. MiXCR was run by TCRdb on the multiplex PCR reads, yielding one entry per CDR3 protein. Among about 440,000 distinct CDR3 sequences listed, 14% to 15% were seen once. The same sample was also studied in work on T cells in Graves' hyperthyroidism and ophthalmopathy. That report adds: Initially, a first-round RT-PCR of the TCR CDR3 employed the HTBI primer set.

Sample: peripheral blood mononuclear cells (PBMCs), taken at new diagnosis, from a patient treated with antithyroid drugs. The TCR was taken from a woman between 25 and 40 years old with Graves disease.

The chain's CDR3 is CSARSLGLPYEQYF. The CDR3 DNA sequence: TGCAGTGCTAGGTCTTTAGGATTGCCCTACGAGCAGTACTTC. This chain joins TRBV20-1 and TRBJ2-7; no reliable D call. Germline CDR1 DFQATT, CDR2 SNEGSKA (reference sequence). The ends were cut back, 3 bases at V and 2 bases at J, with 14 bases in the middle. CDR3 length equals 14 residues.